One sample yielded the 25 T cell receptor beta chains listed below, sequenced in a study of cytomegalovirus exposure and HLA in healthy donors. TCRdb's table, derived via immunoSEQ multiplex PCR, lists solely in-frame clones and lacks some. In the table there are about 73,000 clones, around 96% of which are singletons. Material: PBMCs. The receptors were sampled from a man younger than 35 in good health and CMV-seronegative.

The chain is built from TRBV7-9 and TRBJ2-5; TRBD2 aligns across 10 bases. The CDR3 consists of 14 residues. From germline, CDR1 is SEHNR and CDR2 FQNEAQ (reference sequence). After removal of 5 bases from V and 5 bases from J, the junction contained 5 bases not matched to a gene. In DNA form, the CDR3 reads TGTGCCAGCAGCACTAGCGGGGTTACCGAGACCCAGTACTTC. As protein: CASSTSGVTETQYF.

The gene calls are TRBV30 and TRBJ2-3; TRBD1 agrees at 9 bases. V shed 4 bases and J 3 bases; nucleotides not matched to a gene: 8. The germline V gene encodes CDR1 GTSNPN and CDR2 SVGIG (reference sequence). The CDR3 has 15 residues. In DNA, the CDR3 is TGTGCCTGGATTGACAGGGGGGAAATTACAGATACGCAGTATTTT. Its translation: CAWIDRGEITDTQYF.

The chain uses TRBV13 and TRBJ1-2; TRBD1 is a possible D gene (6 bases). The germline V gene has CDR1 PRHDT and CDR2 FYEKMQ (reference sequence). V was pared by 6 bases and J by 0 bases, with 11 bases between. This CDR3 is built from 14 residues. CDR3 protein: CASSGRGANYGYTF. DNA of the CDR3: TGTGCCAGCAGTGGGAGGGGGGCTAACTATGGCTACACCTTC.

CDR3 DNA: TGTGCCAGCAGTCCGGGACAGAAATACTACGAGCAGTACTTC. It translates to CASSPGQKYYEQYF. J is TRBJ2-7 and V is TRBV28; TRBD1 matches 7 bases. V was clipped by 5 bases and J by 3 bases; unmatched bases: 7. The CDR3 spans 14 residues. Germline-derived CDR1 and CDR2 are MDHEN and SYDVKM.

The chain carries TRBV10-3 and TRBJ2-2; no reliable D call. V was clipped by 0 bases and J by 1 base, with 15 bases between them. Per germline, CDR1 ENHRY and CDR2 SYGVKD. The CDR3 contains 18 residues. CDR3 residues: CAISESPLTRGNTGELFF. The CDR3 DNA reads TGTGCCATCAGTGAGTCCCCTCTTACCCGAGGGAACACCGGGGAGCTGTTTTTT.

The chain combines TRBV19 with TRBJ2-1; the D gene is possibly TRBD1 (6 bases). CDR3 length: 14 residues. Germline CDR1 is LNHDA and CDR2 is SQIVND (reference sequence). Trimming shortened V by 2 bases and J by 3 bases, and 8 bases separated the two germline ends. CDR3 sequence: CASSITGNYNEQFF. Here the CDR3 DNA reads TGTGCCAGTAGTATAACAGGGAACTACAATGAGCAGTTCTTC.

This clone appeared a single time. This rearrangement joins TRBV5-1 to TRBJ1-1, with D perhaps matching TRBD1 (6 bases). V lost 4 bases and J lost 3, with 16 bases in between. This CDR3 has 15 amino acids. Germline CDR1 is SGHRS and CDR2 is YFSETQ. The CDR3 here is CASSPPETGHTEAFF. CDR3 in DNA: TGCGCCAGCAGCCCTCCCGAGACAGGACACACTGAAGCTTTCTTT.

The chain uses TRBV5-1 and TRBJ2-7; D might be TRBD2 (5 bases). Trimming left V 4 bases short and J 0 bases short, with 11 bases between. Germline assignment: CDR1 SGHRS and CDR2 YFSETQ. The CDR3 has 14 amino acids. The CDR3 loop is CASSPAVSSYEQYF. The DNA for the CDR3 is TGCGCCAGCAGCCCAGCGGTGAGCTCCTACGAGCAGTACTTC.

V usage is TRBV5-6 and J usage is TRBJ1-4; D is uncertain. V lost 1 base, J lost 4 bases, and 11 bases lay in between. The CDR3 is 15 residues long. Germline V CDR1 and CDR2: SGHDT, YYEEEE. The CDR3 sequence: CASSLYTAYNEKLFF. The CDR3 DNA follows: TGTGCCAGCAGCTTGTATACTGCTTATAATGAAAAACTGTTTTTT.

The chain has TRBV19 and TRBJ1-5; no definite D call. Trimming took 7 bases from V and 5 from J, leaving 15 bases between them. Per the germline V gene, CDR1 is LNHDA and CDR2 is SQIVND (reference sequence). The CDR3 has 14 amino acids. The CDR3 DNA sequence: TGTGCCAGTACGCCTTGGAGGGTGGATCAGCCCCAGCATTTT. Translated: CASTPWRVDQPQHF.

V is TRBV6-4 and J is TRBJ2-1; 11 bases agree with TRBD1. The ends lost 3 bases at V and 8 bases at J; junction bases unmatched: 6. Germline CDR1 MRHNA, CDR2 SNTAGT. The CDR3 is 15 residues long. This CDR3 is CASSETGQGVDEQFF. The DNA of the CDR3 is TGTGCCAGCAGTGAAACGGGACAGGGGGTCGATGAGCAGTTCTTC.

This chain connects TRBV27 to TRBJ2-3, with D perhaps matching TRBD2 (5 bases). The V end lost 4 bases, the J end lost 1 base, and 12 bases lay between the germline ends. This CDR3 comprises 15 residues. The germline gives CDR1 MNHEY, CDR2 SMNVEV (reference sequence). The CDR3 reads CASSWGADRTDTQYF. In DNA form, the CDR3 reads TGTGCCAGCAGTTGGGGAGCGGACCGCACAGATACGCAGTATTTT.

This clone appeared once. The chain carries TRBV2 and TRBJ2-7; weak D call: TRBD1 (6 bases). Germline V gene data show CDR1 as SNHLY and CDR2 as FYNNEI. The CDR3 sequence is 14 residues long. The V end lost 8 bases, the J end lost 2 bases, and 16 bases lay between the germline ends. The CDR3 is CASYNRDTPYEQYF. The CDR3 DNA is TGTGCCAGCTACAACCGGGACACCCCCTACGAGCAGTACTTC.

The chain recombines TRBV6-5 with TRBJ2-7; TRBD1 agrees at 9 bases. The CDR3 loop spans 14 amino acids. Germline V gene sequence: CDR1 MNHEY, CDR2 SVGAGI. V was clipped by 2 bases and J by 4 bases; unmatched bases: 3. The CDR3, as DNA: TGTGCCAGCAGTTACGGGACAGGGACGTACGAGCAGTACTTC. Protein product: CASSYGTGTYEQYF.

For the CDR3, the DNA is TGTGCCAGCAGTTCTAATCCGGGACAGGGTGAGTCGGGAGGCTACACCTTC. It codes for CASSSNPGQGESGGYTF. J is TRBJ1-2 and V is TRBV27; 9 nucleotides agree with TRBD1. The CDR3 loop spans 17 amino acids. V was clipped by 4 bases and J by 8 bases; unmatched bases: 17. Looked up from germline, CDR1 is MNHEY and CDR2 is SMNVEV (reference sequence).

The chain employs TRBV27 and TRBJ2-1; D possibly corresponds to TRBD2 (7 bases). Germline CDR1 reads MNHEY; CDR2 reads SMNVEV (reference sequence). The CDR3 covers 15 residues. V was pared by 6 bases and J by 4 bases, with 16 bases between. The CDR3 DNA is TGTGCCAGCAGCGGGGAGGGGGGGGCATACAATGAGCAGTTCTTC. Protein: CASSGEGGAYNEQFF.

The genes are TRBV7-9 and TRBJ1-3, with D possibly being TRBD1 (5 bases). Germline CDR1 reads SEHNR; CDR2 reads FQNEAQ (reference sequence). Deletions cut 5 bases from V and 0 bases from J, with 14 bases between. The CDR3 length is 16 residues. CDR3 sequence: CASSPRQRSSGNTIYF. The CDR3 nucleotides are TGTGCCAGCAGCCCACGACAGAGAAGCTCTGGAAACACCATATATTTT.

The chain joins TRBV19 to TRBJ1-2; D unresolved. Germline values: CDR1 LNHDA, CDR2 SQIVND (reference sequence). CDR3 length: 13 amino acids. The V and J ends lost 9 bases and 4 bases respectively, with 15 bases between them. The CDR3 spells CASRLVSSYGYTF. The CDR3 nucleotides are TGTGCCAGCCGCTTAGTTTCGTCCTATGGCTACACCTTC.

The genes are TRBV4-3 and TRBJ1-1, with D possibly being TRBD1 (6 bases). Per germline, CDR1 LGHNA and CDR2 YSLEER. The length of the CDR3 is 16 residues. The V end was cut by 0 bases, the J end by 4 bases, with 15 bases between. The CDR3 region is CASSQDRQGGGTEAFF. For the CDR3, the DNA is TGCGCCAGCAGCCAAGATAGGCAGGGAGGGGGCACTGAAGCTTTCTTT.

The chain employs TRBV28 and TRBJ1-2; D may be TRBD1 (6 bases). V dropped 6 bases and J dropped 1 base, with 18 bases sitting between them. From germline, CDR1 is MDHEN and CDR2 SYDVKM. CDR3 size: 16 residues. CDR3 in amino acids: CASRPPRGEGNYGYTF. The CDR3 DNA reads TGTGCCAGCAGGCCCCCCAGGGGCGAGGGTAACTATGGCTACACCTTC.

The V call is TRBV5-6, the J call TRBJ2-7, with TRBD2 identical over 7 bases. The CDR3 sequence is 14 residues long. Germline V gene data show CDR1 as SGHDT and CDR2 as YYEEEE. V gave up 0 bases and J gave up 3 bases; unmatched junction bases: 3. The DNA for the CDR3 is TGTGCCAGCAGCTTGGGGGGGGGTGGCTACGAGCAGTACTTC. This encodes CASSLGGGGYEQYF. Combining the CDR3 with reference TRBV5-6 and TRBJ2-7 gives the whole variable domain DAGVTQSPTHLIKTRGQQVTLRCSPKSGHDTVSWYQQALGQGPQFIFQYYEEEERQRGNFPDRFSGHQFPNYSSELNVNALLLGDSALYLCASSLGGGGYEQYFGPGTRLTVT.

The genes are TRBV9 and TRBJ2-3, with 7 bases identical to TRBD2. This CDR3 comprises 15 residues. Losses at the gene ends were 2 bases for V and 2 bases for J; bases not matched to a gene: 5. Per germline, CDR1 SGDLS and CDR2 YYNGEE. CDR3 sequence (DNA): TGTGCCAGCAGCGTGGGGGGGTGGAACACAGATACGCAGTATTTT. It translates to CASSVGGWNTDTQYF.

The sample holds one count of this clone. The V gene is TRBV11-1, the J gene TRBJ1-1, with TRBD1 identical over 7 bases. CDR1 is SGHAT and CDR2 is FQDESV in the germline V gene (reference sequence). The CDR3 is 16 amino acids. After removal of 1 base from V and 0 bases from J, the junction contained 5 bases not matched to a gene. CDR3 bases: TGTGCCAGCAGCTTAGGAAGGACAGGCATGAACACTGAAGCTTTCTTT. This translates into CASSLGRTGMNTEAFF. Together with reference TRBV11-1 and TRBJ1-1, the CDR3 gives the full variable domain: EAEVAQSPRYKITEKSQAVAFWCDPISGHATLYWYRQILGQGPELLVQFQDESVVDDSQLPKDRFSAERLKGVDSTLKIQPAELGDSAMYLCASSLGRTGMNTEAFFGQGTRLTVV.

This clone occurred a few times. The chain couples TRBV6-1 to TRBJ1-3; tentatively, D is TRBD1 (5 bases). The CDR3 extends over 14 amino acids. Germline V lookup: CDR1 MNHNS, CDR2 SASEGT. V lost 1 base and J lost 4, with 8 bases in between. The CDR3 bases are TGTGCCAGCAGTGAAGGGGCAGGGGGAAACACCATATATTTT. Translated: CASSEGAGGNTIYF.

The V call is TRBV7-8, the J call TRBJ1-1; maybe TRBD1 (6 bases). This CDR3 has 16 amino acids. Per germline, CDR1 SGHVS and CDR2 FQNEAQ. V was shortened by 5 bases and J by 3 bases, with 19 bases between the two germline ends. The CDR3 spells CASSPIWGGRDTEAFF. For the CDR3, the DNA is TGTGCCAGCAGCCCGATCTGGGGGGGCCGGGACACTGAAGCTTTCTTT.